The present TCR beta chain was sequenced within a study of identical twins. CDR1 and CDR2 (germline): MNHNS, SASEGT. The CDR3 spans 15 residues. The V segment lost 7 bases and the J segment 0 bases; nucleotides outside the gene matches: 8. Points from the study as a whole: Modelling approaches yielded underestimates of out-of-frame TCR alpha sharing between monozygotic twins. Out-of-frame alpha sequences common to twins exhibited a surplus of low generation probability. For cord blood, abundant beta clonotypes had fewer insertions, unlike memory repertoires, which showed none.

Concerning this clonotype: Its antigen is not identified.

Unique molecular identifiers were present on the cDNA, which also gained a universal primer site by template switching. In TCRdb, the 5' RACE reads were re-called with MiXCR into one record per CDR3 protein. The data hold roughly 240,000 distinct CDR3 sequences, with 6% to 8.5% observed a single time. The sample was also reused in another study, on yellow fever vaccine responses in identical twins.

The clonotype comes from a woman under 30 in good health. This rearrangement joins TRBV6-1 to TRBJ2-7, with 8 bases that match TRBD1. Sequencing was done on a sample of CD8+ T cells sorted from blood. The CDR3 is CASTTGQENSYEQYV. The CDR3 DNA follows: TGTGCCAGCACCACGGGACAGGAGAACTCCTACGAGCAGTACGTC.